Below, 2 T cell receptor beta chains from the same sample are listed, as sequenced in a study of T cell repertoires in cytomegalovirus infection. TCRdb fed the reads into MiXCR, producing one record per CDR3 protein. This table has around 630,000 distinct CDR3 sequences, 20% to 25% appearing once. Sequenced material: CD8+ T cells from PBMCs. These receptors were taken from a human donor in good health (CMV status not recorded). Some clones in this sample may be carry-over from other donors' samples.

This clonotype was counted a few times. The rearrangement links TRBV2 to TRBJ2-2; 11 bases align to TRBD2. The CDR3 has 15 amino acids. V was clipped by 7 bases and J by 5 bases; unmatched bases: 6. Germline V gives CDR1 SNHLY, CDR2 FYNNEI. For the CDR3, the DNA is TGTGCCAGCATGCTAGCGGGGGGTCGGACCGGGGAGCTGTTTTTT. It specifies CASMLAGGRTGELFF.

This clonotype was observed a few times. The V gene is TRBV23-1, the J gene TRBJ2-7; D gene unclear. TRBV23-1 is classed as an ORF, of uncertain function. There are 13 residues in the CDR3. V was cut by 7 bases and J by 0 bases, with 10 bases left in between. Here the CDR3 DNA reads TGCGCCAGCACCCTACTTGGCTCCTACGAGCAGTACGTC. Its translation: CASTLLGSYEQYV.